The rows below give T cell receptor beta chains drawn from one sample of a study of blood T cell repertoires in COVID-19. Using immunoSEQ multiplex PCR, the repertoire was profiled, and TCRdb retains in-frame clones only, with some absent. The sample includes about 99,000 clones, over 70% of them seen just once. The material sequenced was peripheral blood. The receptors here all came from a man aged 50-59 years with acute or convalescent COVID-19. Each CDR3 is given with its conserved first and last residue. Fields, in order: D gene, clone size, V gene, J gene, CDR3 protein, CDR3 DNA. A D gene is named only where the DNA matches it firmly. Size values are once, few and many counts, or a class for expanded clones, and some rows have none.

TRBD1	.	TRBV11-2	TRBJ1-1	CASSPTDRMNTEAFF	TGTGCCAGCAGCCCGACGGACAGGATGAACACTGAAGCTTTCTTT
.	.	TRBV2	TRBJ1-6	CASIPDTLNSPLHF	TGTGCCAGCATTCCCGACACGCTTAATTCACCCCTCCACTTT
.	few	TRBV10-2	TRBJ2-7	CASSELGQGGSYEQYF	TGCGCCAGCAGTGAGTTGGGGCAGGGGGGCTCCTACGAGCAGTACTTC
.	.	TRBV29-1	TRBJ2-7	CSVRPGPFRGQYF	TGCAGCGTTCGGCCAGGTCCCTTCAGGGGGCAGTACTTC
TRBD2	.	TRBV6-5	TRBJ2-7	CASNGLAGSYEQYF	TGTGCCAGCAATGGACTAGCGGGAAGTTACGAGCAGTACTTC
.	.	TRBV28	TRBJ2-5	CASSLGQVKETQYF	TGTGCCAGCAGTTTAGGGCAGGTCAAAGAGACCCAGTACTTC
.	.	TRBV6-6	TRBJ1-6	CASSYWTDNSPLHF	TGTGCCAGCAGTTACTGGACAGATAATTCACCCCTCCACTTT
.	.	TRBV7-2	TRBJ2-3	CASSLFGRDTQYF	TGTGCCAGCAGCTTATTCGGGAGAGATACGCAGTATTTT
TRBD1	once	TRBV6-5	TRBJ2-7	CASSYARQGYEQYF	TGTGCCAGCAGTTACGCGCGACAGGGGTACGAGCAGTACTTC
TRBD2	.	TRBV5-1	TRBJ2-7	CASFPSLAGVGEQYF	TGCGCCAGCTTTCCATCACTAGCGGGAGTGGGGGAGCAGTACTTC
.	.	TRBV5-1	TRBJ2-2	CASSSGLVPNTGELFF	TGCGCCAGCAGCTCGGGTTTGGTCCCGAACACCGGGGAGCTGTTTTTT
.	.	TRBV5-1	TRBJ2-3	CASSLASGSTDTQYF	TGCGCCAGCAGCTTGGCCAGCGGGAGCACAGATACGCAGTATTTT
TRBD2	.	TRBV5-1	TRBJ2-3	CASSPTSGAHSWQYF	TGCGCCAGCAGCCCGACTAGCGGTGCTCACAGTTGGCAGTATTTT
.	.	TRBV19	TRBJ1-2	CASSITKDSYGYTF	TGTGCCAGTAGTATAACGAAGGACAGCTATGGCTACACCTTC
.	.	TRBV7-2	TRBJ1-5	CASSLDQGGQPQHF	TGTGCCAGCAGCTTGGATCAGGGTGGACAGCCCCAGCATTTT
TRBD2	.	TRBV5-1	TRBJ2-1	CASSAGLAGGTEQFF	TGCGCCAGCAGCGCGGGACTAGCGGGGGGTACGGAGCAGTTCTTC
.	.	TRBV11-2	TRBJ2-7	CASSLDKRVSYEQYF	TGTGCCAGCAGCTTAGATAAGCGGGTCTCCTACGAGCAGTACTTC
.	.	TRBV5-4	TRBJ1-2	CASSSPQGFYGYTF	TGTGCCAGCAGCTCCCCACAGGGCTTCTATGGCTACACCTTC
.	once	TRBV3-1/TRBV3-2	TRBJ2-7	CASSQASAGGDEQYF	TGTGCCAGCAGCCAAGCGTCAGCCGGGGGTGACGAGCAGTACTTC
TRBD1	.	TRBV11-2	TRBJ2-3	CASSSPAGGHFGTQYF	TGTGCCAGCAGCTCCCCGGCAGGGGGCCATTTTGGTACGCAGTATTTT
.	.	TRBV6-4	TRBJ2-7	CASSGGQPRQYF	TGTGCCAGCAGTGGGGGCCAGCCCCGTCAGTACTTC
TRBD1	.	TRBV3-1/TRBV3-2	TRBJ1-5	CASSARQGNQPQHF	TGTGCCAGCAGCGCGCGACAGGGGAATCAGCCCCAGCATTTT
TRBD1	.	TRBV7-2	TRBJ2-2	CASNGRTGANTGELFF	TGTGCCAGCAACGGACGGACAGGGGCGAACACCGGGGAGCTGTTTTTT
.	.	TRBV29-1	TRBJ1-1	CSVAPYGRVFREAFF	TGCAGCGTTGCTCCCTATGGCAGGGTATTTCGAGAAGCTTTCTTT
.	.	TRBV2	TRBJ2-7	CATISRDTIYEQYF	TGTGCCACCATCAGCCGGGACACAATCTACGAGCAGTACTTC
TRBD1	.	TRBV6-4	TRBJ1-1	CASSGDRNTEAFF	TGTGCCAGCAGTGGGGACAGGAACACTGAAGCTTTCTTT
TRBD2	.	TRBV3-1/TRBV3-2	TRBJ2-1	CASSQGPGLAGVREQFF	TGTGCCAGCAGCCAAGGGCCGGGACTAGCGGGAGTGAGGGAGCAGTTCTTC
TRBD2	once	TRBV7-9	TRBJ2-1	CASGLAGGYNEQFF	TGTGCCAGCGGGCTAGCGGGAGGTTACAATGAGCAGTTCTTC
.	.	TRBV19	TRBJ2-4	CASSIDLRKNIQYF	TGTGCCAGTAGTATAGATTTGAGAAAAAACATTCAGTACTTC
.	.	TRBV4-2	TRBJ1-1	CASSQGDLLTRGAFF	TGTGCCAGCAGCCAAGGCGACTTGCTCACTCGGGGAGCTTTCTTT
.	once	TRBV5-1	TRBJ2-7	CASSQQGYEQYF	TGCGCCAGCAGCCAACAGGGCTACGAGCAGTACTTC